This T cell receptor beta chain originates from a study of Tregs in tolerant kidney transplant recipients. About the study: The nonmyeloablative bone marrow transplants came from related graft donors, with transient mixed chimerism. Study findings and constraints: In tolerant patients, donor-specific Tregs outgrew total Tregs, suggesting antigen-driven expansion.

Unstimulated Tregs (CD4+CD25+CD127-) and CD4+CD25- non-Tregs were sorted from PBMCs. As to this clone: Its specificity is unknown.

Generated by immunoSEQ multiplex PCR, the TCRdb table keeps only in-frame clones and is missing some. This table has about 94,000 clones, 80% to 95% appearing once. The sample was CD4+ T cells from blood, taken before the transplant. This TCR was recovered from a human donor who received a combined kidney and bone marrow transplant.

CDR3 protein: CASSLGLAEYNEQFF. In DNA, the CDR3 is TGTGCCAGCAGCCTCGGACTAGCAGAATACAATGAGCAGTTCTTC. J is TRBJ2-1 and V is TRBV14; 8 nucleotides line up with TRBD2. The CDR3 consists of 15 residues. J gave up 4 bases and V 4 bases, and 6 bases lay outside the gene matches. Germline CDR1 reads SGHDN; CDR2 reads FVKESK.